These T cell receptor beta chains were read from a single sample in a study of T cell responses to AZD1222 COVID-19 vaccine. Only in-frame clones appear in the TCRdb table, and some are missing; sequencing was by immunoSEQ multiplex PCR. The sample comprises about 150,000 clones, 75% to 95% of which are singletons, and 3% to 3.5% rests with the top ten. Specimen: peripheral blood, collected 28 days after the second AZD1222 dose. The receptors shown here come from an adult who received the AZD1222 COVID-19 vaccine. CDR3s include the opening cysteine and the closing phenylalanine or tryptophan. D genes are given only for firm matches. Rows give clone size only sometimes, using once, few, many, or a class for an expanded clone.

>TRBJ1-2|.|TRBV30|TRBD1
CAWSVWDRGLGYTF
TGTGCCTGGAGTGTCTGGGACAGGGGCCTTGGCTACACCTTC
>TRBJ1-2|once|TRBV3-1/TRBV3-2|.
CASSQVRSTDYGYTF
TGTGCCAGCAGCCAAGTCAGGTCGACGGACTATGGCTACACCTTC
>TRBJ1-4|.|TRBV27|TRBD1
CASSLTGDYDEKLFF
TGTGCCAGCAGTTTGACAGGGGATTATGACGAAAAACTGTTTTTT
>TRBJ2-2|.|TRBV7-2|TRBD1
CASSPGQGVPGELFF
TGTGCCAGCAGCCCCGGACAGGGGGTTCCCGGGGAGCTGTTTTTT
>TRBJ2-2|.|TRBV7-9|.
CASSGRSGHYTGELFF
TGTGCCAGCAGCGGCCGCTCGGGACACTACACCGGGGAGCTGTTTTTT
>TRBJ2-1|.|TRBV12-3/TRBV12-4|.
CASGNNEQFF
TGTGCCTCCGGGAACAATGAGCAGTTCTTC
>TRBJ2-2|once|TRBV5-4|.
CASSSGTTGVGELFF
TGTGCCAGCAGTTCCGGGACGACTGGGGTCGGGGAGCTGTTTTTT
>TRBJ1-6|.|TRBV27|.
CASSPERQATYNSPLHF
TGTGCCAGCAGCCCTGAAAGGCAGGCGACCTATAATTCACCCCTCCACTTT
>TRBJ2-7|.|TRBV3-1/TRBV3-2|TRBD1
CASSRGPGQESEQYF
TGTGCCAGCAGCCGCGGACCGGGACAGGAAAGCGAGCAGTACTTC
>TRBJ2-1|.|TRBV7-6|.
CASSPLLHNEQFF
TGTGCCAGCAGCCCGCTCCTGCACAATGAGCAGTTCTTC
>TRBJ2-1|.|TRBV11-2|.
CASSLVSGPYNEQFF
TGTGCCAGCAGCTTAGTTAGCGGTCCCTACAATGAGCAGTTCTTC
>TRBJ1-1|.|TRBV19|.
CASSRVQGLMNTEAFF
TGTGCCAGTAGTAGGGTTCAGGGGCTCATGAACACTGAAGCTTTCTTT
>TRBJ1-6|.|TRBV20-1|TRBD1
CSASRQGARSPLHF
TGCAGTGCTAGTCGACAGGGGGCGAGGTCACCCCTCCACTTT
>TRBJ2-5|once|TRBV27|TRBD2
CASSLRGRAGETQYF
TGTGCCAGCAGTTTACGCGGGAGGGCAGGGGAGACCCAGTACTTC
>TRBJ2-7|.|TRBV27|.
CASGRSSYEQYF
TGTGCCAGCGGACGGTCCTCCTACGAGCAGTACTTC
>TRBJ1-3|.|TRBV7-2|.
CASSSMAGNTIYF
TGTGCCAGCAGCTCAATGGCGGGAAACACCATATATTTT
>TRBJ1-3|.|TRBV10-3|.
CAISAGRSASGNTIYF
TGTGCCATCAGTGCTGGCAGATCAGCCTCTGGAAACACCATATATTTT
>TRBJ1-5|.|TRBV3-1/TRBV3-2|.
CASSVSVNQPQHF
TGTGCCAGCAGCGTGTCGGTAAATCAGCCCCAGCATTTT
>TRBJ2-5|.|TRBV11-3|TRBD2
CASSRTGPTGGTQYF
TGTGCCAGCAGCAGGACTGGACCGACGGGGGGGACCCAGTACTTC
>TRBJ2-1|.|TRBV6-5|TRBD2
CASSYTSANIYNEQFF
TGTGCCAGCAGTTACACTAGCGCAAATATCTACAATGAGCAGTTCTTC